This T cell receptor (beta chain) comes out of a study of Graves' ophthalmopathy and Graves' hyperthyroidism. Looking at the study overall: Peripheral blood sampling preceded any treatment and occurred at initial diagnosis.

Researchers took RNA transcripts and amplified TCR beta CDR3 regions from them. The first-round RT-PCR employed HTBI primers together with the Qiagen OneStep RT-PCR kit. A multiplex PCR was then performed as the second round. TCRdb passed the multiplex PCR reads through MiXCR, listing each CDR3 protein once. This sample has fewer than 70,000 distinct CDR3 sequences; 45% to 55% occur once, and the top ten carry 4.7%. Notes on this clonotype: Its antigen is as yet unknown. One end of the junction is discordant with germline, which a read error may explain.

Whole-study findings and limits: Ophthalmopathy cases were distinguished from stable hyperthyroidism by a 13-signature model, reaching around 88% sensitivity and 81.08% specificity. Prediction of ophthalmopathy progression reached about 65% sensitivity and nearly 75% specificity.

This CDR3 contains 16 residues. Looked up from germline, CDR1 is SGHTA and CDR2 is FQGNSA. This clonotype was sampled from an adult woman with Graves' ophthalmopathy. The sample comprised peripheral blood. The chain links TRBV7-2 to TRBJ2-1; 10 bases line up with TRBD2. The CDR3 DNA follows: TGCGCCAGCAGGGGGGGACGGCTAGCGGGAGTTGGGGAGCAGTTCTTC. Translation gives CASRGGRLAGVGEQFF.